This T cell receptor (beta chain) was observed in a study of T-cell memory formation after mild COVID-19. MiXCR was run by TCRdb on the 5' RACE reads, yielding one entry per CDR3 protein. There are about half a million distinct CDR3 sequences in the sample; 18% occur only once, and 9% to 15% lies in the top ten. This clonotype was recorded a few times. Antigen: not known. General study findings and limits: Contracting CD4+ clones lay largely in CM and EM, with CD8+ ones residing in EMRA. Certain responding clones were present in pre-infection memory, suggesting participation of cross-reactive memory.

CDR3 size: 13 residues. In germline, CDR1 is SQVTM, CDR2 ANQGSEA. Trimming pared 3 bases from V and 6 bases from J, leaving 12 bases between. Material: PBMCs or a T cell subset sorted from them (not recorded which). This sequence originates from an adult woman who had mild COVID-19 (a few samples of this study predate the infection). Cell type and time point are not known. The chain carries TRBV29-1 and TRBJ2-1; D possibly corresponds to TRBD2 (5 bases). CDR3 residues: CSVERVTSNEQFF. CDR3 coding DNA: TGCAGCGTTGAGCGGGTGACCTCCAATGAGCAGTTCTTC.